The clone carrying this T cell receptor (beta chain) has only a few counts. The record originates from a study of blood T cell repertoires in COVID-19. Study information: Samples of COVID-19 (acute and convalescent) were obtained from the United States, Italy and Spain. T cells, B-cell-depleted T cells, or PBMCs supplied cDNA or gDNA.

Original analysis: Nucleated cell counts were estimated from reference gene primer amplification. Assay: immunoSEQ multiplex PCR; the TCRdb copy retains only in-frame clones and omits some. V and J calls and clone size come straight from that table; D and trimming were deduced from the DNA. The sample lists more than 110,000 clones, around 87% occurring once. The germline V gene encodes CDR1 MNHEY and CDR2 SVGAGI. The CDR3 is 15 amino acids. Trimming removed 2 bases at V and 7 bases at J, with 14 bases between. Sequencing was carried out using peripheral blood. This chain connects TRBV6-5 to TRBJ2-2; no reliable D call. This clonotype was obtained from a woman between 40 and 55 years old with acute or convalescent COVID-19. The CDR3: CASSYGSTSGGELFF. The CDR3 DNA reads TGTGCCAGCAGTTACGGGTCCACCTCGGGCGGGGAGCTGTTTTTT.